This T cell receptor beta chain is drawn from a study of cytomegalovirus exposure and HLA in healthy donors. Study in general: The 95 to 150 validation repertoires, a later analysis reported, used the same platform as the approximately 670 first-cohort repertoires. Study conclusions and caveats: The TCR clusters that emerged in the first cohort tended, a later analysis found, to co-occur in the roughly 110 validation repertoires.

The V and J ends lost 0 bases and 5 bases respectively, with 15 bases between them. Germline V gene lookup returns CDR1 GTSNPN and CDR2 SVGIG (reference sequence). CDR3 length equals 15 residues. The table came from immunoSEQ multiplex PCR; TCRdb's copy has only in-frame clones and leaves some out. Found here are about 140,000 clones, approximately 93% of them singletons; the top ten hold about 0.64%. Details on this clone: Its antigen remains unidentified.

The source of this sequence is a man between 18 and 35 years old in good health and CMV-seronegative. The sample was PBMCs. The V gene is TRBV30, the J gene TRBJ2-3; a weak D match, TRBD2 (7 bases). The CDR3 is CAWSVPRGLQDTQYF. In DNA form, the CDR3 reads TGTGCCTGGAGTGTACCCAGGGGACTACAAGATACGCAGTATTTT.